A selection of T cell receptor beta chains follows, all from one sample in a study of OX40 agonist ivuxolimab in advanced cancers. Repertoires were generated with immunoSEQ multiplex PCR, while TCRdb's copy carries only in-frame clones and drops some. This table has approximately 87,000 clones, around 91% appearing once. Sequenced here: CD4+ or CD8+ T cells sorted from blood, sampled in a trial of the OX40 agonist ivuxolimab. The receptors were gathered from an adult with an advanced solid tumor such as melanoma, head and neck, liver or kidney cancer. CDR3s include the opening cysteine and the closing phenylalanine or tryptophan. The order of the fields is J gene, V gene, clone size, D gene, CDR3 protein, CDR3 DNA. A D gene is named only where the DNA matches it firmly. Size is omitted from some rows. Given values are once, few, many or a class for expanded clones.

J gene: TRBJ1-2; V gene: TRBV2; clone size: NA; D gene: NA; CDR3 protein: CAGGKGLSNYGYTF; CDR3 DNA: TGTGCCGGAGGAAAGGGGTTGTCTAACTATGGCTACACCTTC
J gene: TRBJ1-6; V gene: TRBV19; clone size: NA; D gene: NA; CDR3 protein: CASSIRPGLHSPLHF; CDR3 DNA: TGTGCCAGTAGTATACGGCCAGGTCTCCATTCACCCCTCCACTTT
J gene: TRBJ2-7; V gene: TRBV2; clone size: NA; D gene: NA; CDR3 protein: CATRTTYEQYF; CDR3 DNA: TGTGCCACACGAACCACCTACGAGCAGTACTTC
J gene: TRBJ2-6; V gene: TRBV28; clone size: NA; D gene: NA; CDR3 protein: CASSFNSGANVLTF; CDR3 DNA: TGTGCCAGCAGTTTTAACTCTGGGGCCAACGTCCTGACTTTC
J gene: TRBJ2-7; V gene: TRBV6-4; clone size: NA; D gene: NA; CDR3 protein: CASRNPLSSDEQYF; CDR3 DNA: TGTGCCAGCAGGAACCCCCTTTCTAGCGACGAGCAGTACTTC
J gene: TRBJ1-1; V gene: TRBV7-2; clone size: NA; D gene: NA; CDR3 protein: CASSQYNTEAFF; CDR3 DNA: TGTGCCAGCAGCCAGTACAACACTGAAGCTTTCTTT
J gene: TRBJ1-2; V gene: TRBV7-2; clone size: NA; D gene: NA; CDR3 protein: CASSFGQTYGYTF; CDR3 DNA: TGTGCCAGCAGCTTTGGGCAGACCTATGGCTACACCTTC
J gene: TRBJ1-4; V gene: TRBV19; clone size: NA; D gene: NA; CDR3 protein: CASSAQKEKLFF; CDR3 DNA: TGTGCCAGTAGTGCTCAAAAAGAAAAACTGTTTTTT
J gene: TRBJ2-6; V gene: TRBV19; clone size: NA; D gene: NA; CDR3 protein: CASTSYLANVLTF; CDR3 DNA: TGTGCCAGTACGTCATATCTCGCCAACGTCCTGACTTTC
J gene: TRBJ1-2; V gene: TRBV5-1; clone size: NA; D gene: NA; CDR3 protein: CASSPTAGSRGYTF; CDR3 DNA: TGCGCCAGCAGCCCGACGGCGGGAAGTCGTGGCTACACCTTC
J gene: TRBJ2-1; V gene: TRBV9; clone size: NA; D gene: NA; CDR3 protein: CASSVDPGTRAATYNEQFF; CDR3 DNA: TGTGCCAGCAGCGTAGACCCCGGAACACGGGCGGCGACCTACAATGAGCAGTTCTTC
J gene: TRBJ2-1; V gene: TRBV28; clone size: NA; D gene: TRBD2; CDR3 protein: CASSLWIRAGGRDNEQFF; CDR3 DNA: TGTGCCAGCAGTTTATGGATTCGGGCGGGAGGTAGGGACAATGAGCAGTTCTTC
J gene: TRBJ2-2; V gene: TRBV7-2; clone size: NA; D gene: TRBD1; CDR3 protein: CASSTTGTRIGGGELFF; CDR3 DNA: TGTGCCAGCAGCACGACAGGGACGAGAATCGGCGGCGGGGAGCTGTTTTTT
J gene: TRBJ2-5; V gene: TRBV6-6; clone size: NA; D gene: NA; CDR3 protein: CASSYSWETQYF; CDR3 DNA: TGTGCCAGCAGTTACTCTTGGGAGACCCAGTACTTC
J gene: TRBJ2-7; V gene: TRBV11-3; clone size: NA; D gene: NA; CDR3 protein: CASSFVTETYEQYF; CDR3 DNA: TGTGCCAGCAGCTTTGTTACAGAGACTTACGAGCAGTACTTC
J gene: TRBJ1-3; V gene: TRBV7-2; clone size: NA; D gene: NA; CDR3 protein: CASSNRRTSGNTIYF; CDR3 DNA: TGTGCCAGCAGCAATCGACGGACCTCTGGAAACACCATATATTTT
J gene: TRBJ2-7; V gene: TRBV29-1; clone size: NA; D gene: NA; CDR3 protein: CSVPGKGSYEQYF; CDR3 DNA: TGCAGCGTGCCCGGGAAAGGGTCCTACGAGCAGTACTTC
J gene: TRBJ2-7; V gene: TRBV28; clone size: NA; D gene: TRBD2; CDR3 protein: CASSFFRTSRSYEQYF; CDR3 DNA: TGTGCCAGCAGTTTTTTCAGGACTAGTCGCTCCTACGAGCAGTACTTC
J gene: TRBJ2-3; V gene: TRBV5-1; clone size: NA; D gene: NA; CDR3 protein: CASSQEVRFTDTQYF; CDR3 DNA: TGCGCCAGCAGCCAGGAAGTCCGATTCACAGATACGCAGTATTTT
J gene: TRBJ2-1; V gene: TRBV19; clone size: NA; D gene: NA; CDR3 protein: CASSISLGAQNEQFF; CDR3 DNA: TGTGCCAGTAGTATATCCCTCGGGGCACAAAATGAGCAGTTCTTC
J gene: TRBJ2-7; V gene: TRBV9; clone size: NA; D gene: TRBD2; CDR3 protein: CASSVEGLANYEQYF; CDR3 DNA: TGTGCCAGCAGCGTAGAAGGACTAGCGAACTACGAGCAGTACTTC
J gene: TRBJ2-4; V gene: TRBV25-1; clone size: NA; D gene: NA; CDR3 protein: CASTGFLAKNIQYF; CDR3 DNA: TGTGCCAGCACAGGGTTCCTAGCCAAAAACATTCAGTACTTC
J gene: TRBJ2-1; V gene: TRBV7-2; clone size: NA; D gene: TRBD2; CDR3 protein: CASSAIRLAGYNEQFF; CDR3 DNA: TGTGCCAGCAGCGCCATCAGGCTAGCGGGCTACAATGAGCAGTTCTTC
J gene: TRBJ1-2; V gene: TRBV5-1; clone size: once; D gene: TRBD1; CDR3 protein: CASSEEGARYGYTF; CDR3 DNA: TGCGCCAGCAGCGAAGAGGGGGCACGGTATGGCTACACCTTC
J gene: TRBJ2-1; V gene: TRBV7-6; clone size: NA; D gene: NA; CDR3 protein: CASSPSPPRGYSYNEQFF; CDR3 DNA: TGTGCCAGCAGCCCTAGCCCCCCGAGGGGATACTCCTACAATGAGCAGTTCTTC
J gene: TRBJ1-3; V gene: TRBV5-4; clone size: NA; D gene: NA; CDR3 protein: CASSETVRGNTIYF; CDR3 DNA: TGTGCCAGCAGCGAGACCGTGCGTGGAAACACCATATATTTT
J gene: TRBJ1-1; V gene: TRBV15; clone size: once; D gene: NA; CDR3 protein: CATSRDSVEGKAFF; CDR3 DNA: TGTGCCACCAGCAGAGATTCGGTTGAAGGGAAAGCTTTCTTT
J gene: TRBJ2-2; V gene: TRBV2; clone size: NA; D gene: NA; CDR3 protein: CASRLFSGPGELFF; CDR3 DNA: TGTGCCAGCAGGCTATTTTCAGGGCCCGGGGAGCTGTTTTTT
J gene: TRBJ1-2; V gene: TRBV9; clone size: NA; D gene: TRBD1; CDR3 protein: CASSPSGQDLLYGYTF; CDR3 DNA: TGTGCCAGCAGCCCTTCGGGACAGGACCTCCTCTATGGCTACACCTTC
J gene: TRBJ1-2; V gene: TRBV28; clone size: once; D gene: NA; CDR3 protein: CASSSSGRARGYTF; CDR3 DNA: TGTGCCAGCAGTTCTTCTGGGAGGGCTCGGGGCTACACCTTC
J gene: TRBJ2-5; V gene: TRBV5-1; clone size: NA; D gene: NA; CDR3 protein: CARSLGAGGGETQYF; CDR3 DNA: TGCGCCCGCAGCTTGGGGGCAGGGGGGGGAGAGACCCAGTACTTC
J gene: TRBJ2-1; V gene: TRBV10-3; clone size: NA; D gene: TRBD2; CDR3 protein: CAISAIGGLGYNEQFF; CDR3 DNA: TGTGCCATCAGTGCCATTGGGGGACTAGGCTACAATGAGCAGTTCTTC
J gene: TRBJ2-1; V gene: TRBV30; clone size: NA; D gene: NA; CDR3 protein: CAWIGTYNEQFF; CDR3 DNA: TGTGCCTGGATCGGTACATACAATGAGCAGTTCTTC
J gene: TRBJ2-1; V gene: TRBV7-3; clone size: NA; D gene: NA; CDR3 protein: CASSPGPLPGTEQFF; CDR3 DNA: TGTGCCAGCAGCCCCGGACCCCTTCCCGGCACTGAGCAGTTCTTC
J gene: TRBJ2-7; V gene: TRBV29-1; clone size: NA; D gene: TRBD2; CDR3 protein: CSVASGASGAYEQYF; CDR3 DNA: TGCAGCGTTGCTTCGGGGGCTAGCGGGGCCTACGAGCAGTACTTC
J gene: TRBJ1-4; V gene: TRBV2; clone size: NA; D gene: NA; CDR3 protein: CASKGQRNEKLFF; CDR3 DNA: TGTGCCAGCAAGGGACAACGTAATGAAAAACTGTTTTTT
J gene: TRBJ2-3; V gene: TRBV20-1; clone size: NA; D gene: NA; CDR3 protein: CSARKEDTQYF; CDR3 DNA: TGCAGTGCTAGAAAAGAAGATACGCAGTATTTT
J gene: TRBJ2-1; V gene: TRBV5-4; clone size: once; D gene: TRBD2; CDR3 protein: CASSLVKRGTSVFEQFF; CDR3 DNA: TGTGCCAGCAGCTTAGTAAAACGCGGGACTAGCGTGTTTGAGCAGTTCTTC
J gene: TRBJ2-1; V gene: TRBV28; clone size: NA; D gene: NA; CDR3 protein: CASSLPYNEQFF; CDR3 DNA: TGTGCCAGCAGTTTACCCTACAATGAGCAGTTCTTC
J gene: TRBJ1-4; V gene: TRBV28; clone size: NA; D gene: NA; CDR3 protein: CASSPMTVGVVEKLFF; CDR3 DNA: TGTGCCAGCAGTCCAATGACAGTAGGGGTGGTTGAAAAACTGTTTTTT
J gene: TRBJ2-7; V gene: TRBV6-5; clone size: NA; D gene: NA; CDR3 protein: CASRLLAPTYEQYF; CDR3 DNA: TGTGCCAGCAGACTCCTAGCGCCTACCTACGAGCAGTACTTC
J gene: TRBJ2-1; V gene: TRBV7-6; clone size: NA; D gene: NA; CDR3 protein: CASSPRDHPLHNEQFF; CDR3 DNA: TGTGCCAGCAGCCCCCGGGACCACCCCTTACACAATGAGCAGTTCTTC
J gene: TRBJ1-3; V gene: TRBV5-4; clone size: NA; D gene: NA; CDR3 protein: CASSSGAGVTGNTIYF; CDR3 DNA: TGTGCCAGCAGCTCCGGCGCGGGGGTTACTGGAAACACCATATATTTT
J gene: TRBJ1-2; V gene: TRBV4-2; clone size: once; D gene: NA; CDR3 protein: CASSQSTGQTINYGYTF; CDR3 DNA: TGTGCCAGCAGCCAATCGACCGGACAGACGATTAACTATGGCTACACCTTC
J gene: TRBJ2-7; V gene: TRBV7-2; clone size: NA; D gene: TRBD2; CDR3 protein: CASSEQAGGFIDEQYF; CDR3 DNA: TGTGCCAGCAGCGAACAAGCGGGAGGTTTTATCGACGAGCAGTACTTC
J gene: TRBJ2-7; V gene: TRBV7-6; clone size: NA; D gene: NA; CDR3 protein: CASSLAGGYEQYF; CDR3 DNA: TGTGCCAGCAGCTTAGCGGGGGGTTACGAGCAGTACTTC
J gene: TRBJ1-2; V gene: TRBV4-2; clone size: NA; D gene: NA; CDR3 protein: CASSSRIGSGAVRGYTF; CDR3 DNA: TGTGCCAGCAGCTCTAGAATCGGGTCAGGGGCGGTTAGGGGCTACACCTTC
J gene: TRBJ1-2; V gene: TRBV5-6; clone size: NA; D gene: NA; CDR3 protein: CASSLSPDYGYTF; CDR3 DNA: TGTGCCAGCAGCTTGTCGCCAGATTATGGCTACACCTTC
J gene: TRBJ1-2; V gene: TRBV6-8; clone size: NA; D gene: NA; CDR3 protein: CASNTGPLKDYGYTF; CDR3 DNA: TGTGCCAGCAATACCGGGCCCCTTAAGGACTATGGCTACACCTTC
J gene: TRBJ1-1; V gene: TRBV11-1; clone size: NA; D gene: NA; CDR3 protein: CASSLGGLETEAFF; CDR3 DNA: TGTGCCAGCAGCTTAGGAGGGTTGGAAACTGAAGCTTTCTTT
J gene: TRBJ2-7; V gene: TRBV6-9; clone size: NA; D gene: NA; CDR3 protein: CASMGAGAHYEQYF; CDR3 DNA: TGTGCCAGCATGGGGGCGGGGGCCCACTACGAGCAGTACTTC
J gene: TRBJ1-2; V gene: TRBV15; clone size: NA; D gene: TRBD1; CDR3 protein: CATSRDRGQGVGGYTF; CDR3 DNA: TGTGCCACCAGCAGAGATAGGGGACAGGGGGTTGGTGGCTACACCTTC
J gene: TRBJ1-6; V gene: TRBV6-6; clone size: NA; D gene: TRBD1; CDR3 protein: CASSYETGRNSPLHF; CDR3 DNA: TGTGCCAGCAGTTACGAGACAGGGAGAAATTCACCCCTCCACTTT
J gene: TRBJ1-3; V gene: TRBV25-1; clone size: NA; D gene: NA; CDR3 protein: CASSDPRGSGNTIYF; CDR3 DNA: TGTGCCAGCAGCGACCCCAGGGGTTCTGGAAACACCATATATTTT